These T cell receptor beta chains were read from a single sample in a study of cytomegalovirus exposure and HLA in healthy donors. Sequenced by immunoSEQ multiplex PCR; TCRdb stores in-frame clones only, minus some. Of under 300,000 clones in the sample, about 80% were seen once. Sequenced sample: PBMCs. These receptors were taken from a woman aged 60-75 years in good health and CMV-seropositive. Both conserved end residues are part of each CDR3.

j_call | v_call | cdr3_aa
TRBJ2-7 | TRBV5-1 | CASSLSPTGRGTYEQYF
TRBJ2-1 | TRBV5-5 | CASRTWTSGRLNEQFF
TRBJ2-5 | TRBV7-3 | CASSAGLEETQYF
TRBJ2-7 | TRBV15 | CATSRDRGPYEQYF
TRBJ1-1 | TRBV4-1 | CASSQETGGEAFF
TRBJ1-3 | TRBV6-1 | CASRIIRGSGNTIYF
TRBJ1-4 | TRBV4-2 | CASSQSQGGEKLFF
TRBJ1-2 | TRBV6-6 | CASGGMDYGYTF
TRBJ2-3 | TRBV5-1 | CASSDGGVSDTQYF
TRBJ1-4 | TRBV7-9 | CASSPAAGISEKLFF
TRBJ1-1 | TRBV7-6 | CASSLGAGTEAFF
TRBJ2-1 | TRBV14 | CASSGLTSHNEQFF
TRBJ2-1 | TRBV18 | CASSPAIGGSYNEQFF
TRBJ1-1 | TRBV5-5 | CASSWTGVTEAFF
TRBJ1-1 | TRBV4-2 | CASSQDRRNTEAFF